Below are 14 T cell receptor beta chains sequenced from a single sample in a study of T cell repertoires in cytomegalovirus infection. These TCRs' antigens remain unknown. TCRdb reprocessed the reads with MiXCR, giving one entry per CDR3 protein. The table includes roughly 500,000 distinct CDR3 sequences, roughly a third detected once. This specimen consisted of cultured PBMCs, obtained from culture after CMV antigen stimulation. The receptors stem from a human donor in good health (CMV status not recorded). Some clones in this sample may be carry-over from other donors' samples.

This clonotype showed up many times. This chain uses TRBV7-2 with TRBJ2-3; D could derive from TRBD1 or TRBD2 (5 bases each). This CDR3 region has 14 residues. The germline gives CDR1 SGHTA, CDR2 FQGNSA. The ends were cut back, 2 bases at V and 6 bases at J, with 12 bases in the middle. The CDR3 loop is CASSLRGDRDTQYF. CDR3 sequence (DNA): TGTGCCAGCAGCTTAAGAGGGGACCGGGATACGCAGTATTTT.

This chain joins TRBV14 and TRBJ2-7; 11 nucleotides match TRBD2. V was pared by 4 bases and J by 0 bases, with 5 bases of the junction left unmatched. CDR3 size: 16 residues. Germline assignment: CDR1 SGHDN and CDR2 FVKESK. The CDR3: CASSLAGTSGSYEQYV. CDR3 DNA: TGTGCCAGCAGCCTGGCCGGGACTAGCGGCTCCTACGAGCAGTACGTC.

The chain uses TRBV9 and TRBJ2-3, with TRBD2 matching 7 bases. The CDR3 extends over 14 amino acids. Trimming at V came to 6 bases and at J to 6 bases, leaving 10 bases not matched to a gene. Germline lookup yields CDR1 SGDLS and CDR2 YYNGEE. Written as DNA, the CDR3 is TGTGCCAGCACCCTGGCGGGAGACACCGATACGCAGTATTTT. Amino acids: CASTLAGDTDTQYF. The variable domain in full, with the rest retrieved from reference TRBV9 and TRBJ2-3, is DSGVTQTPKHLITATGQRVTLRCSPRSGDLSVYWYQQSLDQGLQFLIQYYNGEERAKGNILERFSAQQFPDLHSELNLSSLELGDSALYFCASTLAGDTDTQYFGPGTRLTVL.

The chain carries TRBV6-2 or TRBV6-3 and TRBJ1-5; 8 nucleotides align to TRBD1. The V and J ends lost 6 bases and 2 bases, in that order; junction bases with no gene match: 9. This CDR3 has 16 amino acids. Germline CDR1 MNHEY, CDR2 SVGEGT. The CDR3 protein is CASSSFVGQGNQPQHF. CDR3 in DNA: TGTGCCAGCAGCTCCTTTGTGGGACAGGGCAATCAGCCCCAGCATTTT.

The chain is built from TRBV6-6 and TRBJ2-5; D unresolved. The V end was cut by 1 base, the J end by 2 bases, with 14 bases between. The CDR3 is 16 amino acids. CDR1 and CDR2 from the germline V gene are MNHNY and SVGAGI (reference sequence). This chain's CDR3 is CASSYLTTLGQETQYF. The CDR3 DNA is TGTGCCAGCAGTTACTTAACAACGCTGGGGCAAGAGACCCAGTACTTC.

This clonotype was seen more than once but under ten times. J is TRBJ2-7 and V is TRBV4-2; TRBD1 agrees at 7 bases. Germline assignment: CDR1 LGHNA and CDR2 YNFKEQ. The junction had 11 bases not matched to a gene; V was cut back by 3 bases and J by 3 bases. The CDR3 is 16 amino acids. In nucleotides, the CDR3 is TGTGCCAGCAGCCAGGGGCTAGGACAGGTCATCTACGAGCAGTACTTC. This gives the protein CASSQGLGQVIYEQYF.

The gene calls are TRBV19 and TRBJ1-5; the D gene is possibly TRBD1 (6 bases). In germline, CDR1 is LNHDA, CDR2 SQIVND (reference sequence). V lost 3 bases and J 5 bases, leaving 17 bases between the germline ends. The CDR3 sequence is 16 residues long. CDR3 nucleotides: TGTGCCAGTAGTATCCAAGGGCATGCAGGGGATCAGCCCCAGCATTTT. Translation: CASSIQGHAGDQPQHF.

This clonotype has only a few counts. The chain couples TRBV6-5 to TRBJ2-7; possible D gene TRBD1, 6 bases. V lost 6 bases and J lost 5, with 26 bases in between. The CDR3 is 17 amino acids. Germline V CDR1 and CDR2: MNHEY, SVGAGI. CDR3 DNA sequence: TGTGCCAGCAGAAGAACAGGGACCCCCAACTTGATCCACGAGCAGTACTTC. It translates to CASRRTGTPNLIHEQYF.

The chain uses TRBV27 and TRBJ1-6; D uncertain. Looked up from germline, CDR1 is MNHEY and CDR2 is SMNVEV (reference sequence). The germline V and J ends were trimmed by 3 bases and 0 bases, with 6 bases remaining between them. CDR3 length: 15 amino acids. The CDR3 bases are TGTGCCAGCAGTTTCCTTCCCTCCTATAATTCACCCCTCCACTTT. This translates into CASSFLPSYNSPLHF.

This sequence joins TRBV20-1 and TRBJ2-3, with 10 positions matching TRBD2. The ends lost 0 bases at V and 3 bases at J; junction bases unmatched: 6. Germline V gene lookup returns CDR1 DFQATT and CDR2 SNEGSKA (reference sequence). The CDR3 sequence is 16 residues long. This CDR3 reads CSARDVGSGRTDTQYF. The CDR3 DNA follows: TGCAGTGCTAGAGATGTCGGTAGCGGGAGGACAGATACGCAGTATTTT.

V gene TRBV7-9 combines with J gene TRBJ2-1, with D possibly TRBD1 on 6 matching bases. Germline CDR1 reads SEHNR; CDR2 reads FQNEAQ (reference sequence). This CDR3 spans 16 amino acids. V lost 5 bases, J lost 0 bases, and 14 bases lay in between. The CDR3 sequence is CASSPPQGSSYNEQFF. The CDR3 DNA follows: TGTGCCAGCAGCCCACCGCAGGGGAGCTCCTACAATGAGCAGTTCTTC.

The rearrangement joins TRBV19 to TRBJ1-1; D not resolved. There are 12 residues in the CDR3. V lost 10 bases and J 5 bases, leaving 14 bases between the germline ends. The germline gives CDR1 LNHDA, CDR2 SQIVND (reference sequence). CDR3 DNA sequence: TGTGCCACCCAGTCACGTGGAACTGAAGCTTTCTTT. It translates to CATQSRGTEAFF. The variable domain in full, with the rest retrieved from reference TRBV19 and TRBJ1-1, is DGGITQSPKYLFRKEGQNVTLSCEQNLNHDAMYWYRQDPGQGLRLIYYSQIVNDFQKGDIAEGYSVSREKKESFPLTVTSAQKNPTAFYLCATQSRGTEAFFGQGTRLTVV.

This clonotype was observed a handful of times. The chain is built from TRBV2 and TRBJ2-2, with 7 bases that match TRBD1. V lost 5 bases and J lost 3; bases outside the gene matches: 3. Germline CDR1 and CDR2: SNHLY and FYNNEI. There are 14 residues in the CDR3. The CDR3 loop reads CASSRQGDTGELFF. The CDR3 DNA is TGTGCCAGCAGTCGACAGGGCGACACCGGGGAGCTGTTTTTT.

This clonotype appeared a few times. This chain connects TRBV10-1 to TRBJ2-1; TRBD2 agrees at 8 bases. V dropped 0 bases and J dropped 8; count of bases not matched to a gene: 12. Germline CDR1 reads WNHNN; CDR2 reads SYGVQD (reference sequence). CDR3 length equals 17 residues. Written as DNA, the CDR3 is TGCGCCAGCAGTGAGTCCATGGGTAGCGGGAAGATCCATGAGCAGTTCTTC. Protein sequence: CASSESMGSGKIHEQFF.